The text below deals with one T cell receptor beta chain. Antigen unknown. This record comes from a study of cytomegalovirus exposure and HLA in healthy donors. Study findings and constraints: Follow-up analysis seemed to connect common viral pathogens with several of the most significant clusters identified. Clonal expansion, a later analysis showed, was greater in HLA-associated TCR beta chains than in equally common others. The authors later found TCR association rates varying by HLA locus, with DRB1 most and HLA-C fewest.

The PCR had 60 Vbeta and 13 Jbeta primers. Assay used: immunoSEQ multiplex PCR; TCRdb lists only in-frame clones, some missing. The table includes over 150,000 clones, approximately 80% detected once. V was cut by 0 bases and J by 8 bases, with 20 bases left in between. Germline V gene data show CDR1 as SGHRS and CDR2 as YFSETQ. CDR3 size: 16 residues. This TCR derives from a woman aged 50 to 60 in good health and CMV-seropositive. The gene calls are TRBV5-1 and TRBJ1-2, with D perhaps TRBD1 (6 bases). Sequencing was done on a sample of PBMCs. CDR3 nucleotides: TGCGCCAGCAGCTTGGCCGGGGGGCAGCAATACAGGGGCTACACCTTC. Its translation: CASSLAGGQQYRGYTF.